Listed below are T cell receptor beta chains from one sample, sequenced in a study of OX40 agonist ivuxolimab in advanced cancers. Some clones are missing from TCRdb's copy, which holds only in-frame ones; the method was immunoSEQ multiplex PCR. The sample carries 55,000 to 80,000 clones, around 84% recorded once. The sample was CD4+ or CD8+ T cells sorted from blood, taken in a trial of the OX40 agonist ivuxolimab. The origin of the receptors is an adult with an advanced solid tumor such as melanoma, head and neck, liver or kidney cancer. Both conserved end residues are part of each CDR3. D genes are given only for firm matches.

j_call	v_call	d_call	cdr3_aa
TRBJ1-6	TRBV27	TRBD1	CASSFSWTGDSPLHF
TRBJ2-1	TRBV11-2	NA	CASSAAYNEQFF
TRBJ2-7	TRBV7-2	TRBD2	CASSKTGLAGAYEQYF
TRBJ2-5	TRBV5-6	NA	CASSLGSQETQYF
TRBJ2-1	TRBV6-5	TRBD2	CASSSGLAGYNEQFF
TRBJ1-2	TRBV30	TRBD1	CAWSIGQGLYGYTF
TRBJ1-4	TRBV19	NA	CASSISRAPNEKLFF
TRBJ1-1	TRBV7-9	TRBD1	CASSVSGTGEAFF
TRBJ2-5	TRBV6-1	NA	CASSVSGRETQYF
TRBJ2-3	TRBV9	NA	CASSVEISGGTGDTQYF
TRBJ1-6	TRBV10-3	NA	CAISVVDGGVGSPLHF
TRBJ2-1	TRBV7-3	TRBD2	CASSRGGRESEQFF
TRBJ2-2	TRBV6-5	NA	CASSQITGELFF
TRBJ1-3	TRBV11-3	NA	CASSLRSGNTIYF
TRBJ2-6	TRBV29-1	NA	CSVAGRTSSGANVLTF
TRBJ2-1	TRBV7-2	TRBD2	CASSAGLAGRFLHEQFF
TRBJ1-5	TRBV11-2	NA	CASSPADGRDQPQHF
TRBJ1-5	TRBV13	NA	CASSPTTWGNQPQHF
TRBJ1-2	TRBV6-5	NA	CASTNAAGLGYTF
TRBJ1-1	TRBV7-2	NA	CASSQFPLGTEAFF
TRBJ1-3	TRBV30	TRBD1	CAWSVRRTGGGNTIYF
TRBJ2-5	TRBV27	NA	CASSSEETQYF
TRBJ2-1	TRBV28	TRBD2	CASSLLMSSGPNEQFF
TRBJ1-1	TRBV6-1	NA	CASSRTGNTEAFF
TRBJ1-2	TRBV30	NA	CAWSVSPGYTF
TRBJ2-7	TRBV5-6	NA	CASRTSGTHEQYF
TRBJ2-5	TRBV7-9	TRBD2	CASNRLAGGQETQYF
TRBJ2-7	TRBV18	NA	CASSPGSYEQYF
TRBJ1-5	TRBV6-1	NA	CASSPNVSNQPQHF
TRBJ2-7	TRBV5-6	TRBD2	CASSRRGLAAYEQYF
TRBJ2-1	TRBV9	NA	CASSVEGLNEQFF